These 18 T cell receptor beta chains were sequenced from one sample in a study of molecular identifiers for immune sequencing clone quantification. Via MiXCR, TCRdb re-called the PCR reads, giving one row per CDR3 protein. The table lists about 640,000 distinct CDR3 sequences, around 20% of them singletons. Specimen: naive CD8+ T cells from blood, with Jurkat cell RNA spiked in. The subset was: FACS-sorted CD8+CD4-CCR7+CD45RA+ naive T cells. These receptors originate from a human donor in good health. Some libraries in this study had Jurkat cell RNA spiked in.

In DNA form, the CDR3 reads TGCAGTGCTAGAGCACAGGGGAACTATGGCTACACCTTC. It is translated as CSARAQGNYGYTF. V and J are TRBV20-1 and TRBJ1-2, with 7 positions matching TRBD1. Germline CDR1 is DFQATT and CDR2 is SNEGSKA (reference sequence). This CDR3 region has 13 residues. V was clipped by 1 base and J by 2 bases; unmatched bases: 1.

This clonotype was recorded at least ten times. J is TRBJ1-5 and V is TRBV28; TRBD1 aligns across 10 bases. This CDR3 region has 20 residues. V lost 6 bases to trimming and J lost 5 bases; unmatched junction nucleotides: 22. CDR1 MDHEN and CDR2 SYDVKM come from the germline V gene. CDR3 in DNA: TGTGCCAGCAGCTACTACCTCCGACAGGGGGCCGATGTGTCCCATCAGCCCCAGCATTTT. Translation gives CASSYYLRQGADVSHQPQHF.

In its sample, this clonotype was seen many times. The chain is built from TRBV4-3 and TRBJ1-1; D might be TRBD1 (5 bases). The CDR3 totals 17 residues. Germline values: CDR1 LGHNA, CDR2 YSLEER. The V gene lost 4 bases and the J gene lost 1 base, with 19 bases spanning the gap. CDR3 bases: TGCGCCAGCAGCCCGACAGAGCAAAAAATTAAGAACACTGAAGCTTTCTTT. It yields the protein CASSPTEQKIKNTEAFF.

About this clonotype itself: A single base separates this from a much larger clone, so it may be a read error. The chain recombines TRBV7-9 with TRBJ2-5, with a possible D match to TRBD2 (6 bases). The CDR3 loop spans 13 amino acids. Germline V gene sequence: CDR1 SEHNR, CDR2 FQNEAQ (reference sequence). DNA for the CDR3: TGTGCCAGCAGCCCACCGGGACTCCCAGACCAGTGCTTC. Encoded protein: CASSPPGLPDQCF. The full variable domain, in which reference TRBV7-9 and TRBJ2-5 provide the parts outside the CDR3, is DTGVSQNPRHKITKRGQNVTFRCDPISEHNRLYWYRQTLGQGPEFLTYFQNEAQLEKSRLLSDRFSAERPKGSFSTLEIQRTEQGDSAMYLCASSPPGLPDQCFGPGTRLLVL.

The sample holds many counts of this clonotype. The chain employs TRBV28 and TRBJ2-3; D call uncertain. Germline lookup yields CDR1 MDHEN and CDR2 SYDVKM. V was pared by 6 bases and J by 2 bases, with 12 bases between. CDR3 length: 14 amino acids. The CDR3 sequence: CASSLWRATDTQYF. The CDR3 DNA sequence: TGTGCCAGCAGCCTCTGGCGAGCCACAGATACGCAGTATTTT.

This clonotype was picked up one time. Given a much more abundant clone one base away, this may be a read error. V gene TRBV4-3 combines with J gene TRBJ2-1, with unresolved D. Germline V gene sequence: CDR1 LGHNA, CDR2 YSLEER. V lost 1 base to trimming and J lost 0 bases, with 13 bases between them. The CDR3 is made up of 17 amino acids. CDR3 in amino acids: CASSQVTGPGSYNEQFF. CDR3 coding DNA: TGCGCCAGCAGCCAAGTTACGGGCCCCGGCTCCTACAATGAGCAGTTCTTC.

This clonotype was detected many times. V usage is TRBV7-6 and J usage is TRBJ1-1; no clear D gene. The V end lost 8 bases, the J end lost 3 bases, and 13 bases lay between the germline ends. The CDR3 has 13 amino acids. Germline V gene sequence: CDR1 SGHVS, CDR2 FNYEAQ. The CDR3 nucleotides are TGTGCCAGCTCCAGAGGACCCTACACTGAAGCTTTCTTT. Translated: CASSRGPYTEAFF.

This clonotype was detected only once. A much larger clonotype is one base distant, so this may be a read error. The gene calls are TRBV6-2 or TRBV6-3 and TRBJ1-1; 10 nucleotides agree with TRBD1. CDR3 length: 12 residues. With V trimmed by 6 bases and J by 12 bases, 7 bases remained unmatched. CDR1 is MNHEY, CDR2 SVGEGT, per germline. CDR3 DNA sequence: TGTGCCAGCAGAGCGACAGGGGGCTTGACTTTCTTT. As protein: CASRATGGLTFF.

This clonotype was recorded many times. The CDR3 sequence: CASSRILAGGPDTQYF. The CDR3 region has the DNA TGTGCCAGCAGCCGAATACTAGCGGGGGGGCCGGATACGCAGTATTTT. The rearrangement joins TRBV14 to TRBJ2-3; 13 bases are shared with TRBD2. J lost 6 bases, V lost 4 bases, and 7 bases had no gene match. CDR3 length: 16 amino acids. Germline V gene lookup returns CDR1 SGHDN and CDR2 FVKESK.

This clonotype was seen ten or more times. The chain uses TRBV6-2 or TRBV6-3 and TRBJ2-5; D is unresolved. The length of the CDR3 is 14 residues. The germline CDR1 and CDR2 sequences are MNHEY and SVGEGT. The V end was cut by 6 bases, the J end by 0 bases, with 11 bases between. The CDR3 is CASSSVYYQETQYF. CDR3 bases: TGTGCCAGCAGCTCAGTATACTACCAAGAGACCCAGTACTTC.

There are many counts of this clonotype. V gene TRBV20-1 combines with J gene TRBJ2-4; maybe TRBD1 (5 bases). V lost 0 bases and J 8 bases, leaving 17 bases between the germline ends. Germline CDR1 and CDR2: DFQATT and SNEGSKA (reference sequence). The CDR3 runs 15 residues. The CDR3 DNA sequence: TGCAGTGCTAGAGATTGGCAGGGTAGTGTGGACATTCAGTACTTC. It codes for CSARDWQGSVDIQYF.

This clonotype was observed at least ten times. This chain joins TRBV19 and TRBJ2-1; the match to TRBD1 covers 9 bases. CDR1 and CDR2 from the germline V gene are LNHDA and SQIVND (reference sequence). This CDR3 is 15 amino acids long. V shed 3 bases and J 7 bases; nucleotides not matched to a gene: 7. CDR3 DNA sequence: TGTGCCAGTAGTATTTCGGACAGGGGACGGAATGAGCAGTTCTTC. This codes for CASSISDRGRNEQFF.

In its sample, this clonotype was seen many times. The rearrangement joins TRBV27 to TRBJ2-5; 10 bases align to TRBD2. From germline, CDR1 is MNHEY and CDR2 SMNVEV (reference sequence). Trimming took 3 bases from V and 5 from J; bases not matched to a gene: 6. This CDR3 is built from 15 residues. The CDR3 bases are TGTGCCAGCAGTTTTGGGACTAGCGTTTTGGAGACCCAGTACTTC. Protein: CASSFGTSVLETQYF.

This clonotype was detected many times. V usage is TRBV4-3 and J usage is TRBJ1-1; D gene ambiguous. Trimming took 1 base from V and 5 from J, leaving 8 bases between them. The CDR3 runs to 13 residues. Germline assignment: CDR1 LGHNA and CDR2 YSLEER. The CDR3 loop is CASSQVVSTEAFF. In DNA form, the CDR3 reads TGCGCCAGCAGCCAAGTAGTATCAACTGAAGCTTTCTTT.

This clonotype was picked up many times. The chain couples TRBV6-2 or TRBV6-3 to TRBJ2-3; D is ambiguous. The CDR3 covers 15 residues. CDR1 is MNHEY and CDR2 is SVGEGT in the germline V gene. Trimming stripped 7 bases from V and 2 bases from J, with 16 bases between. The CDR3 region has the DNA TGTGCCAGCACCCCATTTTCTGTTTACACAGATACGCAGTATTTT. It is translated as CASTPFSVYTDTQYF.

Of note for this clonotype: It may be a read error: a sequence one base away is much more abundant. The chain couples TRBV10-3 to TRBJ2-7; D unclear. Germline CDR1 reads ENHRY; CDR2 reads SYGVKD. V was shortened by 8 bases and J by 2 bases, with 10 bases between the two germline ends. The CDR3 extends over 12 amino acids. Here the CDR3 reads CAIGDQAYEQYF. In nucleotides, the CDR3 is TGTGCCATCGGCGACCAAGCCTACGAGCAGTACTTC.

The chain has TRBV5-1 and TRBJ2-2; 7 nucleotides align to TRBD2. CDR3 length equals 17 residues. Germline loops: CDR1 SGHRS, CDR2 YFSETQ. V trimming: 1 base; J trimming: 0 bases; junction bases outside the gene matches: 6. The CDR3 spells CASSLSTGGANTGELFF. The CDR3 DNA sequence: TGCGCCAGCAGCTTGTCGACGGGAGGAGCGAACACCGGGGAGCTGTTTTTT.

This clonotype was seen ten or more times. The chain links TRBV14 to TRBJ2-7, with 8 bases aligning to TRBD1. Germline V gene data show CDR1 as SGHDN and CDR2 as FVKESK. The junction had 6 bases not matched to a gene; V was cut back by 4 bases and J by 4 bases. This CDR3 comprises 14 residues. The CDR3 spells CASSLRGLQYEQYF. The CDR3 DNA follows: TGTGCCAGCAGCCTCAGGGGGCTTCAGTACGAGCAGTACTTC. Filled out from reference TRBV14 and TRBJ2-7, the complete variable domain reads EAGVTQFPSHSVIEKGQTVTLRCDPISGHDNLYWYRRVMGKEIKFLLHFVKESKQDESGMPNNRFLAERTGGTYSTLKVQPAELEDSGVYFCASSLRGLQYEQYFGPGTRLTVT.